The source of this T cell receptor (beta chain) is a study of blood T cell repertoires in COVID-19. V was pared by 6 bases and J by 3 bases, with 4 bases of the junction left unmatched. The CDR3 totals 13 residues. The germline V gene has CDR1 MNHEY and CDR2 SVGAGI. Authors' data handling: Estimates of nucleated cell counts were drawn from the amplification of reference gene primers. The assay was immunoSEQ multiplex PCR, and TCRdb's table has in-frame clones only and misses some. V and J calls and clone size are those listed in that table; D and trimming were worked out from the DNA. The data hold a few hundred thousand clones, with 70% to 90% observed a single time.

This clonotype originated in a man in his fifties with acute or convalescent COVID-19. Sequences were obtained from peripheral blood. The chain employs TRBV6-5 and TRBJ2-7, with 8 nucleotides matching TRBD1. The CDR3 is CASSRDRSYEQYF. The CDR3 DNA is TGTGCCAGCAGCCGGGACAGGAGCTACGAGCAGTACTTC.